This TCR beta chain was recovered during a study of neoadjuvant anti-PD-1 for oral cavity cancer. Study findings and constraints: Non-responders to neoadjuvant nivolumab had significantly more clonal PBMC T cells than responders.

A remark on this clone: Its specificity is not known.

Per the germline V gene, CDR1 is ENHRY and CDR2 is SYGVKD. The ends lost 5 bases at V and 0 bases at J; junction bases unmatched: 2. This CDR3 comprises 15 residues. Clones were read by immunoSEQ multiplex PCR, and TCRdb kept only the in-frame ones, dropping some. Of some 20,000 clones listed, around 76% are singletons. This sequence originates from a person between 35 and 79 years old with oral cavity squamous cell carcinoma. Sample: PBMCs, taken before nivolumab (anti-PD-1) treatment. The V call is TRBV10-3, the J call TRBJ2-7; TRBD2 agrees at 12 bases. The CDR3 bases are TGTGCCATCAGTTGGACTAGCGGGGTCTCCTACGAGCAGTACTTC. Protein product: CAISWTSGVSYEQYF.